One T cell receptor (beta chain) is described in this entry. The antigen it recognizes is unknown. No base-level quality is on record; no much larger clone is a single base apart. This sample was included in a study of blood T cell repertoires in COVID-19 (dated by TCRdb to the early 2020s). Concerning the study at large: Collaborator samples came from the United States, Italy and Spain and covered acute and convalescent phases of COVID-19. The prospective study material was composed of cDNA or gDNA derived from T cells, B-cell-depleted T cells, or PBMCs. Subjects who had been exposed to COVID-19, were actively infected with it, or had recovered from it provided the deeply sampled blood TCRbeta repertoires that made up the dataset. The repertoires were released in a freely available public database intended as a resource for research on the immune response to SARS-CoV-2. The samples were drawn from two sources: the first 160 participants of the ongoing ImmuneRACE study, and 950 to 1,500 subjects contributed by 6 global collaborators. Nearly every sample came with metadata listing a de-identified subject ID, COVID-19 status, age in years and sex. Where available, HLA class I and class II types were taken from metadata supplied by the sample provider and were not determined by assay-based typing.

TCRbeta CDR3 regions were amplified from genomic DNA using the immunoSEQ Assay, a bias-controlled multiplex PCR. The study's processing was this. The number of nucleated cells in each sample was estimated by amplification of reference gene primers within the assay. To quantify the absolute abundance of each unique TCRbeta CDR3 rearrangement, sequence reads were collapsed and filtered. For each sample, productive Simpson clonality was calculated as the square root of Simpson's diversity index across productive rearrangements. In its TCRdb copy, this immuneACCESS table keeps in-frame sequences only and misses some clones. Where compared with another copy, unresolved V genes explain less than half of these, and the others have no known cause. That table supplies the V and J calls and clone size; D and trimming were determined from the DNA. The sample table holds about 670,000 clones, of which approximately 90% were seen once. The ten most abundant clones make up over 0.2% of the sample.

The germline V gene gives CDR1 as ENHRY and CDR2 as SYGVKD. Germline trimming: 8 bases from V, 3 bases from J; junction bases outside gene matches: 2. The CDR3 holds 13 amino acids from the cysteine to the phenylalanine. CDR3 DNA is the only sequence kept; it has 39 bases, read in frame from the first base. The paper's findings and limits, for the study overall: Clinical and demographic metadata were provided uncurated, with the amount varying by source and participant.

The collaborating institutions used their own protocols to collect whole blood in K2EDTA tubes. For TCRbeta analysis, collaborators shipped samples as frozen whole blood, isolated PBMCs, or DNA extracted from either of those sample types. The sequencing sample was made of peripheral blood. This clonotype originated in a woman younger than 30 with acute or convalescent COVID-19. This sequence uses TRBV10-3 and TRBJ1-5; 9 of the junction bases match TRBD1. The base sequence is TGTGCCATCTGGACAGGGGACAATCAGCCCCAGCATTTT. Its product reads: CAIWTGDNQPQHF.